This TCR beta chain comes out of a study of blood T cell repertoires in COVID-19. The overall study: The cDNA or gDNA used as material had been derived from T cells, B-cell-depleted T cells, or PBMCs.

The junction had 8 bases not matched to a gene; V was cut back by 4 bases and J by 8 bases. Per the germline V gene, CDR1 is LGHNA and CDR2 is YSLEER. The CDR3 sequence is 15 residues long. Per the authors' pipeline: Reference gene primers were amplified, and this amplification served to estimate nucleated cell counts. The data were produced by immunoSEQ multiplex PCR, yet TCRdb's version contains in-frame clones alone and is incomplete. From that table come the V and J calls and clone size; the DNA was used to work out D and trimming. The sample gives roughly 100,000 clones, roughly 82% of which show up once; 3.5% to 5% is in the top ten.

This receptor was identified in a human donor in a cohort sampled during active COVID-19. The rearrangement links TRBV4-3 to TRBJ2-1; 10 bases map to TRBD1. The sample comprised peripheral blood. The CDR3 loop reads CASSPTGTGVYEQFF. The CDR3 nucleotides read TGCGCCAGCAGCCCCACCGGGACAGGGGTTTATGAGCAGTTCTTC.